This TCR beta chain comes out of a study of response to subunit inactivated influenza vaccine (dated by TCRdb to between 2017 and 2018). Turning to the overall study: To follow how T cells responded to a trivalent subunit inactivated influenza vaccine, the researchers relied on deep quantitative profiling of the T cell receptor repertoire. General conclusions and limits of the study: The authors suggested that each seasonal influenza vaccination may recruit only a limited number of new T cells.

Worth noting for this clonotype: Its antigen has not been determined. No per-base quality is available; no much larger clone lies one base away.

Trimming removed 4 bases from V and 6 bases from J; the gene matches leave 3 bases unexplained. CDR1 MGHRA and CDR2 YSYEKL are derived from the germline V gene. The CDR3 sequence holds 14 residues, the cysteine and phenylalanine included. Only the CDR3 part of the read is kept: 42 bases, read in frame from the first base. Library prep was done by RT-PCR. The sample was run on an Illumina HiSeq 2500. TCRdb applied fastp at Q25 and MiXCR to the public reads, then kept only in-frame beta chains. Each CDR3 protein appears once, grouped with its most common genes and DNA. The sample profile shows over 800,000 distinct CDR3 sequences; about 20% of them were found once. Of the sample, about 10% falls within the top ten clones.

The sequences come from PBMCs from blood, collected around 5 days after vaccination. This chain is built from TRBV4-1 and TRBJ2-2, and 9 bases in between align with TRBD1. This sequence originates from a man aged 50 or older who received an inactivated influenza vaccine. Donor details come from another sample of the same person, matched by shared clones. The sequenced DNA: TGCGCCAGCAGCCCACAGGGGGCCTCCGGGGAGCTGTTTTTT. It is translated as CASSPQGASGELFF.